Shown below are 14 T cell receptor beta chains from a single sample sequenced in a study of technical replicates of blood from a handful of donors. Repertoires were generated with immunoSEQ multiplex PCR, while TCRdb's copy carries only in-frame clones and drops some. The data show approximately 70,000 clones, about 90% seen once. Sequenced sample: T cells isolated from PBMCs. Source of these receptors: a human donor in good health.

J is TRBJ1-1 and V is TRBV25-1, with a tentative D call TRBD1 (5 bases). The CDR3 runs 14 residues. Looked up from germline, CDR1 is MGHDK and CDR2 is SYGVNS. V lost 2 bases and J lost 3, with 10 bases in between. This chain's CDR3 is CASSEAGGDTEAFF. CDR3 DNA: TGTGCCAGCAGTGAAGCGGGGGGGGACACTGAAGCTTTCTTT.

The J gene is TRBJ2-5, the V gene TRBV6-5; unclear D gene. V was shortened by 0 bases and J by 5 bases, with 4 bases between the two germline ends. Germline loops: CDR1 MNHEY, CDR2 SVGAGI. This CDR3 comprises 12 residues. The CDR3 DNA is TGTGCCAGCAGTTACTCGCGGGAGACCCAGTACTTC. It specifies CASSYSRETQYF.

The chain has TRBV7-9 and TRBJ2-7; TRBD2 matches at 9 bases. With V trimmed by 3 bases and J by 6 bases, 6 bases remained unmatched. CDR1 is SEHNR, CDR2 FQNEAQ, per germline (reference sequence). The CDR3 is made up of 14 amino acids. CDR3 nucleotide sequence: TGTGCCAGCAGCTTTTCTCTTAGCGGGAGCGAGCAGTACTTC. Translated: CASSFSLSGSEQYF.

The chain is built from TRBV7-6 and TRBJ2-7; 10 nucleotides line up with TRBD1. This CDR3 region has 14 residues. Trimming removed 5 bases from V and 3 bases from J; junction bases left unmatched: 4. The V gene's germline CDR1 is SGHVS and CDR2 FNYEAQ. The CDR3 DNA reads as TGTGCCAGCAGCGCCGGGACAGGGGTCTACGAGCAGTACTTC. The encoded protein is CASSAGTGVYEQYF.

V gene TRBV6-6 combines with J gene TRBJ2-1, with 11 positions matching TRBD2. This CDR3 contains 16 residues. Germline V gives CDR1 MNHNY, CDR2 SVGAGI (reference sequence). The J segment lost 5 bases and the V segment lost 6 bases, leaving 9 bases of the junction unmatched. The DNA for the CDR3 is TGTGCCAGCAGCGAAACTAGCGGGAGAAACGACAATGAGCAGTTCTTC. Amino acid sequence: CASSETSGRNDNEQFF.

The V call is TRBV5-6, the J call TRBJ2-1; D is possibly TRBD1 (5 bases). The CDR3 sequence is 16 residues long. The germline gives CDR1 SGHDT, CDR2 YYEEEE. The V end lost 0 bases, the J end lost 0 bases, and 10 bases lay between the germline ends. The CDR3 bases are TGTGCCAGCAGCTTGGACAGGTTTAGCTCCTACAATGAGCAGTTCTTC. Translation gives CASSLDRFSSYNEQFF.

As DNA, the CDR3 is TGTGCCAGCAGCTTAGAGCGGGCGGGTTTCTATGGCTACACCTTC. Protein: CASSLERAGFYGYTF. The rearrangement joins TRBV11-2 to TRBJ1-2; no clear D. Germline loops: CDR1 SGHAT, CDR2 FQNNGV. The CDR3 contains 15 residues. V lost 0 bases and J lost 4, with 12 bases in between.

This clone occurred once. V and J are TRBV11-2 and TRBJ2-5; D remains ambiguous. Trimming cost V 0 bases and J 2 bases, with 4 bases left between them. Germline assignment: CDR1 SGHAT and CDR2 FQNNGV. The CDR3 sequence is 13 residues long. The chain's CDR3 is CASSLEAQETQYF. For the CDR3, the DNA is TGTGCCAGCAGCTTAGAAGCACAAGAGACCCAGTACTTC.

The chain combines TRBV18 with TRBJ2-7; the D gene is possibly TRBD2 (5 bases). Per germline, CDR1 KGHSH and CDR2 LQKENI. This CDR3 is 13 amino acids long. The germline V and J ends were trimmed by 4 bases and 3 bases, with 10 bases remaining between them. The DNA for the CDR3 is TGTGCCAGCTCACGGAGCCGGGACTACGAGCAGTACTTC. The encoded protein is CASSRSRDYEQYF.

This chain connects TRBV6-6 to TRBJ2-1; possible D gene TRBD1, 5 bases. CDR1 and CDR2 (germline): MNHNY, SVGAGI (reference sequence). The CDR3 length is 12 residues. V lost 1 base to trimming and J lost 8 bases, with 6 bases between them. CDR3 residues: CASSYLGDEQFF. The CDR3 DNA reads as TGTGCCAGCAGTTACTTAGGGGATGAGCAGTTCTTC.

V is TRBV10-3 and J is TRBJ2-5; 8 bases line up with TRBD1. Germline CDR1 reads ENHRY; CDR2 reads SYGVKD. Trimming at V came to 10 bases and at J to 5 bases, leaving 15 bases not matched to a gene. This CDR3 is 15 amino acids long. The CDR3 bases are TGTGCCACCCTCGGGGGACAGGAGATACAGGAGACCCAGTACTTC. Translating it yields CATLGGQEIQETQYF.

V and J are TRBV7-2 and TRBJ1-4, with 12 bases fitting TRBD1. Germline assignment: CDR1 SGHTA and CDR2 FQGNSA. After removal of 1 base from V and 1 base from J, the junction contained 4 bases not matched to a gene. CDR3 length: 18 residues. The CDR3 DNA reads TGTGCCAGCAGCTTAGTGGGGACAGGGGGCGGAACTAATGAAAAACTGTTTTTT. Amino acid sequence: CASSLVGTGGGTNEKLFF. Full variable domain (remainder filled in from reference TRBV7-2 and TRBJ1-4): GAGVSQSPSNKVTEKGKDVELRCDPISGHTALYWYRQSLGQGLEFLIYFQGNSAPDKSGLPSDRFSAERTGGSVSTLTIQRTQQEDSAVYLCASSLVGTGGGTNEKLFFGSGTQLSVL.

The CDR3 spells CASSQDQNPSEQYF. Written as DNA, the CDR3 is TGTGCCAGCAGCCAAGATCAAAACCCCAGCGAGCAGTACTTC. The rearrangement links TRBV14 to TRBJ2-7; D uncertain. Germline V gene data show CDR1 as SGHDN and CDR2 as FVKESK. This CDR3 is built from 14 residues. The ends were cut back, 0 bases at V and 6 bases at J, with 12 bases in the middle.

CDR3 sequence: CASSQDIAGGKYEQFF. In DNA, the CDR3 is TGTGCCAGCAGCCAGGATATAGCGGGAGGGAAATATGAGCAGTTCTTC. This chain joins TRBV7-9 and TRBJ2-1; 11 nucleotides agree with TRBD2. This CDR3 region has 16 residues. Germline V gene sequence: CDR1 SEHNR, CDR2 FQNEAQ (reference sequence). Trimming cost V 5 bases and J 8 bases; bases outside gene matches: 11.